The T cell receptor (beta chain) under discussion was sequenced for a study of blood T cell repertoires in COVID-19. Overall study: The United States, Italy and Spain supplied acute and convalescent COVID-19 samples.

Per the original methods: Reference gene primer amplification gave nucleated cell count estimates. Method: immunoSEQ multiplex PCR; TCRdb's copy keeps in-frame clones and lacks some. V, J and clone size were drawn from that table, and D and trimming were deduced from the DNA. The data contain approximately 120,000 clones, about four fifths of them singletons. Seattle enrolled patients during active infection and tracked them longitudinally. The CDR3 runs to 15 residues. In germline, CDR1 is LGHDT, CDR2 YNNKEL (reference sequence). V dropped 4 bases and J dropped 3; count of bases not matched to a gene: 4. This clone showed up just a few times.

The genes are TRBV3-1 (or the pseudogene TRBV3-2) and TRBJ2-3; 10 bases are shared with TRBD2. The sample taken for sequencing was peripheral blood. The TCR comes from a man aged 25 to 40 with COVID-19, enrolled during active disease. DNA for the CDR3: TGTGCCAGCAGCCCTACTAGCGGGGAAACAGATACGCAGTATTTT. Its protein is CASSPTSGETDTQYF.